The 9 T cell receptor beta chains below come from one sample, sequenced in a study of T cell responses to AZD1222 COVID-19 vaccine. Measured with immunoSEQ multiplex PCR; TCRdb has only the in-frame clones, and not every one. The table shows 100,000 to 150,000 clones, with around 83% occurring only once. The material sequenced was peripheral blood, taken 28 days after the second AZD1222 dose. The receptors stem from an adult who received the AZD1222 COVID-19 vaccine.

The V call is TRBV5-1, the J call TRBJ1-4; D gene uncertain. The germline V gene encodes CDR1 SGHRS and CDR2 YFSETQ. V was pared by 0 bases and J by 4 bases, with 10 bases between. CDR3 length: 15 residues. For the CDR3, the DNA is TGCGCCAGCAGCTTGGGGTACGGTAATAATGAAAAACTGTTTTTT. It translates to CASSLGYGNNEKLFF.

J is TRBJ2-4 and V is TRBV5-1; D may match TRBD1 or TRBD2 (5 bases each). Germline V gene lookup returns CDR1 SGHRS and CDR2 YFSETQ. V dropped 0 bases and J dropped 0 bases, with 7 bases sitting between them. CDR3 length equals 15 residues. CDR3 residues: CASSLGGEAKNIQYF. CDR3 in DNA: TGCGCCAGCAGCTTGGGAGGGGAAGCCAAAAACATTCAGTACTTC.

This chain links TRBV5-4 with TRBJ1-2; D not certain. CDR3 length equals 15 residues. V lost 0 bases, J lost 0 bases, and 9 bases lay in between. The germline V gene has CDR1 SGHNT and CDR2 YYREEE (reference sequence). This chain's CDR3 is CASSLVVTSNYGYTF. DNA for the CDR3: TGTGCCAGCAGCTTGGTAGTCACCTCTAACTATGGCTACACCTTC.

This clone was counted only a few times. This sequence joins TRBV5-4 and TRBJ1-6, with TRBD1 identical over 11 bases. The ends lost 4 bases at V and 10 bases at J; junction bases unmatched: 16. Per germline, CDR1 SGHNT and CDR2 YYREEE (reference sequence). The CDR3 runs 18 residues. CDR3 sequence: CASSDGMRGTGGRSPLHF. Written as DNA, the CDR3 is TGTGCCAGCAGCGATGGGATGCGGGGGACAGGGGGACGGTCACCCCTCCACTTT.

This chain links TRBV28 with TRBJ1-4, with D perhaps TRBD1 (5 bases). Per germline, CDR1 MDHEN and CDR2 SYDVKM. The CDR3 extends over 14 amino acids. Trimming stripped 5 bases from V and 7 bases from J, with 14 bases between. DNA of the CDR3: TGTGCCAGCAGTAGTGGTCAGGGCGCTGAAAAACTGTTTTTT. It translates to CASSSGQGAEKLFF. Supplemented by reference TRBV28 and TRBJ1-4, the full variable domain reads DVKVTQSSRYLVKRTGEKVFLECVQDMDHENMFWYRQDPGLGLRLIYFSYDVKMKEKGDIPEGYSVSREKKERFSLILESASTNQTSMYLCASSSGQGAEKLFFGSGTQLSVL.

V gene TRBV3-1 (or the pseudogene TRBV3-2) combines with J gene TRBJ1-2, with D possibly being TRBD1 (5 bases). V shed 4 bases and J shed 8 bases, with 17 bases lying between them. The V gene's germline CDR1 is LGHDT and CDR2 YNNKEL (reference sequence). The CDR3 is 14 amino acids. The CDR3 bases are TGTGCCAGCAGCCCTACCGCAGGGCCGGGAGGCTACACCTTC. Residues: CASSPTAGPGGYTF.

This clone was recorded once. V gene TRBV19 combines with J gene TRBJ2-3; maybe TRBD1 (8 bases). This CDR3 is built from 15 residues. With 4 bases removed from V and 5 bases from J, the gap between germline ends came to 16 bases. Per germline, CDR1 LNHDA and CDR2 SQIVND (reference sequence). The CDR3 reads CASSTGQGGIDTQYF. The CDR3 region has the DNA TGTGCCAGTAGTACCGGACAGGGAGGGATAGATACGCAGTATTTT.

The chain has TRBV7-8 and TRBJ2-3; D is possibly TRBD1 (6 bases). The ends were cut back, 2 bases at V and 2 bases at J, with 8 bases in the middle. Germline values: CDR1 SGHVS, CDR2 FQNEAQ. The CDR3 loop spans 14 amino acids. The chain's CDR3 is CASSLRGSTDTQYF. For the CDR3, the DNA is TGTGCCAGCAGCTTAAGGGGGTCCACAGATACGCAGTATTTT. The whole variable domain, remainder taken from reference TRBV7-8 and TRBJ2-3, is GAGVSQSPRYKVAKRGQDVALRCDPISGHVSLFWYQQALGQGPEFLTYFQNEAQLDKSGLPSDRFFAERPEGSVSTLKIQRTQQEDSAVYLCASSLRGSTDTQYFGPGTRLTVL.

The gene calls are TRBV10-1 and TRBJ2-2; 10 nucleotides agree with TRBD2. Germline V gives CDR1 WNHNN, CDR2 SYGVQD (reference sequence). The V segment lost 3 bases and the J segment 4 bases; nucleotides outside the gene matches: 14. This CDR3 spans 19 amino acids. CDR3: CASSDVAGGSTGGTGELFF. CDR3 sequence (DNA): TGCGCCAGCAGTGATGTAGCGGGGGGCTCCACGGGGGGCACCGGGGAGCTGTTTTTT.